A selection of T cell receptor beta chains follows, all from one sample in a study of CD8+CD57+ T cells in acquired aplastic anemia. TCRdb used MiXCR to reprocess the reads, holding one entry per CDR3 protein. The sample yields some 150,000 distinct CDR3 sequences, roughly half seen once. Sequencing was carried out using sorted CD4+, CD8+, or CD8+CD57+ T cells (not recorded which) from PBMCs. The receptors were sampled from a human donor with aplastic anemia. Both conserved end residues are part of each CDR3.

j_gene | v_gene | CDR3aa
TRBJ1-5 | TRBV11-1 | CASSLGTRDQNQPQHF
TRBJ2-2 | TRBV7-2 | CASSPQGTNTGEPFF
TRBJ1-2 | TRBV20-1 | CSARRTTGNYGYTF
TRBJ2-6 | TRBV9 | CASSVDSRLGGANVLTF
TRBJ1-1 | TRBV7-9 | CASSGVEVTEAFF
TRBJ2-7 | TRBV6-1 | CASGQGDHYEQYF
TRBJ2-7 | TRBV20-1 | CSAQDRGRSYEQYF
TRBJ2-7 | TRBV7-7 | CASSSGPGTYEQYF
TRBJ1-1 | TRBV7-8 | CASSLSSTGVTTEAFF
TRBJ2-7 | TRBV12-3/TRBV12-4 | CASSLNRGYEQYF
TRBJ1-1 | TRBV19 | CASSIPSESTEAFF
TRBJ1-5 | TRBV7-2 | CASSRQGLDQPQHF
TRBJ2-1 | TRBV4-2 | CASSPPPPPGGNEQFF
TRBJ1-6 | TRBV6-5 | CASSYSGMANSPLHF
TRBJ2-2 | TRBV6-5 | CASSYSIKGPGELFF
TRBJ2-7 | TRBV5-1 | CASSLGGREQYF
TRBJ1-2 | TRBV19 | CASSARVREGYGYTF
TRBJ2-3 | TRBV2 | CASSGREKTDTQYF
TRBJ1-1 | TRBV25-1 | CASSGAGLMNTEAFF
TRBJ1-2 | TRBV7-8 | CASSSTQTDNYGYAF
TRBJ1-5 | TRBV16 | CASSRNRGQGNQPQHF
TRBJ2-7 | TRBV11-2 | CASSLMTSGAVSYEQYF
TRBJ1-2 | TRBV7-2 | CASSLTGQGGYGYTF
TRBJ1-2 | TRBV10-2 | CASSPKMGGYTF
TRBJ2-1 | TRBV9 | CASSVEWLGSNEQFF
TRBJ2-7 | TRBV2 | CASSEGIGEQYF
TRBJ2-7 | TRBV20-1 | CSARQGSYEQYF
TRBJ1-1 | TRBV10-3 | CAIAWELNTEAFF
TRBJ2-3 | TRBV7-8 | CASSPRSPDTQYF
TRBJ2-5 | TRBV20-1 | CSARDGDLSMGETQYF
TRBJ1-6 | TRBV25-1 | CASSRWSPNSPLHF
TRBJ2-2 | TRBV20-1 | CSARDNSGSTEELFF
TRBJ2-1 | TRBV6-1 | CASSGGQNLYNEQFF